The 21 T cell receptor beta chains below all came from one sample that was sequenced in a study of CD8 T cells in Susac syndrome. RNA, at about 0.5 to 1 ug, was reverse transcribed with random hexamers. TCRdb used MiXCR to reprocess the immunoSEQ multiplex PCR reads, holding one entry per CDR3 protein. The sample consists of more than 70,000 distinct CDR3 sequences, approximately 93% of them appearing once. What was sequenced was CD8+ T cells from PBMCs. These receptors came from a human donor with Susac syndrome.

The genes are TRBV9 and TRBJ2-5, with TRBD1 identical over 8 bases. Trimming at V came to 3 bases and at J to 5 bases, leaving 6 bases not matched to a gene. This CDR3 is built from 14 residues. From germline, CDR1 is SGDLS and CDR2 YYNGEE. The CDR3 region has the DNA TGTGCCAGCAGCGAGACAGGGGCTTTGGAGACCCAGTACTTC. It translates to CASSETGALETQYF.

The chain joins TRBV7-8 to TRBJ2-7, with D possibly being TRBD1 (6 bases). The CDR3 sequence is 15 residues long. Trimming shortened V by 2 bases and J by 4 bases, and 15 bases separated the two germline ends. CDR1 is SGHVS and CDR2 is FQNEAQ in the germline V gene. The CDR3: CASSLTGSGGYEQYF. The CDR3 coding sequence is TGTGCCAGCAGCTTAACAGGGTCCGGCGGTTACGAGCAGTACTTC. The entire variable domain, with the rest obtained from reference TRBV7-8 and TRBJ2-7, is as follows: GAGVSQSPRYKVAKRGQDVALRCDPISGHVSLFWYQQALGQGPEFLTYFQNEAQLDKSGLPSDRFFAERPEGSVSTLKIQRTQQEDSAVYLCASSLTGSGGYEQYFGPGTRLTVT.

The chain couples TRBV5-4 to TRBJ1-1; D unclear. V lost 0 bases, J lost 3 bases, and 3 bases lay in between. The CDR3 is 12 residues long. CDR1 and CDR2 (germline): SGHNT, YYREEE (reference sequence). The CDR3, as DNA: TGTGCCAGCAGCTTGGGGGACACTGAAGCTTTCTTT. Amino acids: CASSLGDTEAFF.

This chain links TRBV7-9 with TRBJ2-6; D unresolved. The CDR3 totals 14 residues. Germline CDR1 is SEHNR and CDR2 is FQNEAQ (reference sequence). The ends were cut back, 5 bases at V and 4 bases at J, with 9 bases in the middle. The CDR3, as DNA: TGTGCCAGCAGCCCTTTTGTCGGGGCCAACGTCCTGACTTTC. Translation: CASSPFVGANVLTF.

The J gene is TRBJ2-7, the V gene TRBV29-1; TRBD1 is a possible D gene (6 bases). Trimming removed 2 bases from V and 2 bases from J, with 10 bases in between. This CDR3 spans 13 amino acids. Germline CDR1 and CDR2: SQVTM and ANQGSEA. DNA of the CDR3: TGCAGCGTTGAAAAGGACAGCCCCTACGAGCAGTACTTC. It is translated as CSVEKDSPYEQYF.

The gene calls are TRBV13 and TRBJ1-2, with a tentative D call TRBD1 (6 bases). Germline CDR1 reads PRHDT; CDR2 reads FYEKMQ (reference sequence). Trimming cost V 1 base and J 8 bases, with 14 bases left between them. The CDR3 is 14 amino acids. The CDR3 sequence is CASSLEQQGGGYTF. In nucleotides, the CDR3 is TGTGCCAGCAGCTTAGAACAACAGGGAGGGGGCTACACCTTC.

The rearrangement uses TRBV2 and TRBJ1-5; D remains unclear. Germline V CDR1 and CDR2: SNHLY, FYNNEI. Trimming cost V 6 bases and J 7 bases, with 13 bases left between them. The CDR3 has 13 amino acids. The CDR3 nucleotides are TGTGCCAGCAGGGAGGGCCAGCCCCAGCCCCAGCATTTT. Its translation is CASREGQPQPQHF.

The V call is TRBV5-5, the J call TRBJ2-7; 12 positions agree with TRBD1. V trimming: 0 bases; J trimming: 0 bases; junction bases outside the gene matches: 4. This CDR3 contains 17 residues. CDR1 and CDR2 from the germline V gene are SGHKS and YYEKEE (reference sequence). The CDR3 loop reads CASSLEGQGAASYEQYF. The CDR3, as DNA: TGTGCCAGCAGCTTGGAGGGACAGGGGGCTGCCTCCTACGAGCAGTACTTC. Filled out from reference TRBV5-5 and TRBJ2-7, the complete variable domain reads DAGVTQSPTHLIKTRGQQVTLRCSPISGHKSVSWYQQVLGQGPQFIFQYYEKEERGRGNFPDRFSARQFPNYSSELNVNALLLGDSALYLCASSLEGQGAASYEQYFGPGTRLTVT.

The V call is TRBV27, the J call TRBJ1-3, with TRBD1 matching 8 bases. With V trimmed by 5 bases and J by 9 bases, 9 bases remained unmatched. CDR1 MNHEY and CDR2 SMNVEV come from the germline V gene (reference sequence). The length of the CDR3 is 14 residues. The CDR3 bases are TGTGCCAGCAGTCCCCGGACAGGGAGAGGCACCATATATTTT. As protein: CASSPRTGRGTIYF.

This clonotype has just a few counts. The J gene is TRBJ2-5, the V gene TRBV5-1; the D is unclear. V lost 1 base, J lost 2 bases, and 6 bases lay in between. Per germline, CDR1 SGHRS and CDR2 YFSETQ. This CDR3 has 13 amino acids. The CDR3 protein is CASSLTVQETQYF. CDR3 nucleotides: TGCGCCAGCAGCTTGACAGTGCAAGAGACCCAGTACTTC.

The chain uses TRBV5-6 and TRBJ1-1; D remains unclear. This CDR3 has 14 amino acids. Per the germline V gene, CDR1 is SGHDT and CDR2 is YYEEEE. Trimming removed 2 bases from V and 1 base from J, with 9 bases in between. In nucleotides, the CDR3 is TGTGCCAGCAGCTTTTGGGCTGGGAACACTGAAGCTTTCTTT. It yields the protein CASSFWAGNTEAFF.

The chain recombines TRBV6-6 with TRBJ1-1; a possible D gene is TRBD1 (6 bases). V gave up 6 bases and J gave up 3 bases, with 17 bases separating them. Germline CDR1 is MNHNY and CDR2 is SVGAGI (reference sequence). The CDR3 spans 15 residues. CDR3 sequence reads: CASSLLVKGDTEAFF. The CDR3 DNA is TGTGCCAGCAGCCTTCTGGTGAAGGGGGACACTGAAGCTTTCTTT.

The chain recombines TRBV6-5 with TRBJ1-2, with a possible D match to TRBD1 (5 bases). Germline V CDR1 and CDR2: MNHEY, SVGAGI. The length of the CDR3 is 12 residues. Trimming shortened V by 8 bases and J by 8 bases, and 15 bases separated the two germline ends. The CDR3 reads CASRLGGTGYTF. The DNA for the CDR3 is TGTGCCAGCCGATTGGGGGGGACGGGCTACACCTTC.

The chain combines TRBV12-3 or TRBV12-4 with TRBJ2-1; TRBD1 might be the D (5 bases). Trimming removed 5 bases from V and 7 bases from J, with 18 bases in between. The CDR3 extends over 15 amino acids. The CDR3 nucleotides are TGTGCCAGCAGTCCCTTTCTGCAGGGAAGTAATGAGCAGTTCTTC. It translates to CASSPFLQGSNEQFF.

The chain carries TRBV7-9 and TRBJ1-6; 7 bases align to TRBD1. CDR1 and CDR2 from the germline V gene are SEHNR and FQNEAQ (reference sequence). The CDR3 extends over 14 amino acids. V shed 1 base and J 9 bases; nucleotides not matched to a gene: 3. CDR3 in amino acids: CASSLGQGGSPLHF. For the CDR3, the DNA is TGTGCCAGCAGCTTAGGCCAGGGGGGTTCACCCCTCCACTTT. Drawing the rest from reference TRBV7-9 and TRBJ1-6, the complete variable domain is DTGVSQNPRHKITKRGQNVTFRCDPISEHNRLYWYRQTLGQGPEFLTYFQNEAQLEKSRLLSDRFSAERPKGSFSTLEIQRTEQGDSAMYLCASSLGQGGSPLHFGNGTRLTVT.

The CDR3 sequence is CASSAVPGELFF. CDR3 nucleotide sequence: TGTGCCAGCAGCGCCGTCCCCGGGGAGCTGTTTTTT. The gene calls are TRBV5-4 and TRBJ2-2; D unresolved. Trimming shortened V by 4 bases and J by 6 bases, and 7 bases separated the two germline ends. The CDR3 covers 12 residues. In germline, CDR1 is SGHNT, CDR2 YYREEE (reference sequence).

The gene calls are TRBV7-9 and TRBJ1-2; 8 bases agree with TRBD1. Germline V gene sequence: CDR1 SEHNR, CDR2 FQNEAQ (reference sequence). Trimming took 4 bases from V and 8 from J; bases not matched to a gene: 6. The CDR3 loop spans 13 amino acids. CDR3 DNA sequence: TGTGCCAGCAGCTCGACAGGGGATGACGGCTACACCTTC. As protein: CASSSTGDDGYTF.

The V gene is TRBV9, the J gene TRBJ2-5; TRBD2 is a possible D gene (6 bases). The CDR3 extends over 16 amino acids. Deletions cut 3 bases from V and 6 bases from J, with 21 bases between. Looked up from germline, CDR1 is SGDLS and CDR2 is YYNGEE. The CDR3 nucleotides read TGTGCCAGCAGCGACCCTAGGGGCGGGGAGGTGAAGACCCAGTACTTC. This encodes CASSDPRGGEVKTQYF.

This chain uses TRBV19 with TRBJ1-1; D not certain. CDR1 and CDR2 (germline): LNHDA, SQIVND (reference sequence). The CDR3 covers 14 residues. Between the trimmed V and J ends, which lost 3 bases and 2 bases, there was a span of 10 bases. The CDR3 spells CASSIWQPNTEAFF. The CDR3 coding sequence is TGTGCCAGTAGTATTTGGCAGCCAAACACTGAAGCTTTCTTT.

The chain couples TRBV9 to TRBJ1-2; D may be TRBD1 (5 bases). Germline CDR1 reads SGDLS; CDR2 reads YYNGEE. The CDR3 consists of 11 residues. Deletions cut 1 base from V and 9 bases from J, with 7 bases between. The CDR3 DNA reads TGTGCCAGCAGCGTACAGGGTAGCTACACCTTC. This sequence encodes CASSVQGSYTF.

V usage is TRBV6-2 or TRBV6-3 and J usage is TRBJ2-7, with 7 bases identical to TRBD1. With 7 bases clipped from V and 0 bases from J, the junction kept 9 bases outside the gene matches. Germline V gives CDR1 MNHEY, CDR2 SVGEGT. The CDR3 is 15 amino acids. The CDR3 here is CASTPDRTRSYEQYF. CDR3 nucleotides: TGTGCCAGCACTCCGGACAGGACCCGCTCCTACGAGCAGTACTTC.